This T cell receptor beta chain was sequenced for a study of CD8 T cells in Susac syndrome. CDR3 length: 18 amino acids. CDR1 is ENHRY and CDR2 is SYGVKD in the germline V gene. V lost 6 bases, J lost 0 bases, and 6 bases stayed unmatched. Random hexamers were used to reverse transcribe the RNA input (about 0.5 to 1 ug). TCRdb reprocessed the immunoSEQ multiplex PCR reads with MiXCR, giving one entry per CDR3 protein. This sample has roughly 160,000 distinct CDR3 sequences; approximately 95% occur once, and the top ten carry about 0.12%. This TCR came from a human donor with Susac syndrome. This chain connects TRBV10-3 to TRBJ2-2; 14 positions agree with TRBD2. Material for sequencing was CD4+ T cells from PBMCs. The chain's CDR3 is CAISPKTSGGANTGELFF. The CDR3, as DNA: TGTGCCATCAGCCCTAAGACTAGCGGGGGGGCGAACACCGGGGAGCTGTTTTTT.